The T cell receptor beta chain described here comes from a study of T cells in Graves' hyperthyroidism and ophthalmopathy. For the study at large: The authors collected peripheral blood at initial diagnosis, before any treatment.

This clonotype was seen many times. Amplified TCR beta CDR3 regions came from RNA transcripts. The TCR CDR3 first-round RT-PCR relied on the HTBI primer set. MiXCR was run by TCRdb on the multiplex PCR reads, yielding one entry per CDR3 protein. The repertoire holds about 200,000 distinct CDR3 sequences, with around 16% as singletons. Germline assignment: CDR1 MNHNS and CDR2 SASEGT. CDR3 length: 16 residues. Trimming removed 6 bases from V and 6 bases from J; junction bases left unmatched: 8. The genes are TRBV6-1 and TRBJ2-7; 16 bases are shared with TRBD2. The clonotype was recovered from a woman aged 50 to 60 with Graves' hyperthyroidism. The source material was blood. CDR3 bases: TGTGCCAGCAGATCCGGGACTAGCGGGAGGGCCTCCGAGCAGTACTTC. It translates to CASRSGTSGRASEQYF.